The source of this TCR beta chain is a study of T cell responses to AZD1222 COVID-19 vaccine. Generated by immunoSEQ multiplex PCR, the TCRdb table keeps only in-frame clones and is missing some. The table lists about 130,000 clones, around nine tenths of them singletons. Of note for this clone: Its antigen is not known.

Study-wide points: The donor group comprised mostly white British people and more females; the analysis possibly underestimated clonal diversity.

The specimen comprised peripheral blood, sampled on day 0 of AZD1222 vaccination. The TCR comes from an adult in good health.

CDR3 in amino acids: CASSLQSEQFF. The CDR3 nucleotides read TGTGCCAGCAGCTTGCAAAGTGAGCAGTTCTTC. V is TRBV5-4 and J is TRBJ2-1; the D is unclear. The germline V and J ends were trimmed by 1 base and 9 bases, with 5 bases remaining between them. The CDR3 extends over 11 amino acids. Germline CDR1 SGHNT, CDR2 YYREEE (reference sequence).